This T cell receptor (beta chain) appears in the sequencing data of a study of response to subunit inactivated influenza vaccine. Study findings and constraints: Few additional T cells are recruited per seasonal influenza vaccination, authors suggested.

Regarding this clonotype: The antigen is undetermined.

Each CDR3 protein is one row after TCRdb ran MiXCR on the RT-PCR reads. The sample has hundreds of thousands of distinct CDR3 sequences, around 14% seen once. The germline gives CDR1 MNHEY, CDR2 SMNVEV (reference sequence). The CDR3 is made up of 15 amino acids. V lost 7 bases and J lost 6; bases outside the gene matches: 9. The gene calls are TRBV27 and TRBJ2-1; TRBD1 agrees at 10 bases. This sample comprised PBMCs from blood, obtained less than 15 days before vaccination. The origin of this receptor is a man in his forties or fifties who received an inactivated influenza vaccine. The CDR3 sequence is CASTREGTGVNEQFF. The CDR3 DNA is TGTGCCAGCACGAGGGAAGGGACAGGGGTCAATGAGCAGTTCTTC.